This is a list of T cell receptor beta chains from one sample in a study of OX40 agonist ivuxolimab in advanced cancers. Assay used: immunoSEQ multiplex PCR; TCRdb lists only in-frame clones, some missing. The profile shows about 79,000 clones, roughly 80% of them singletons. The sequences come from CD4+ or CD8+ T cells sorted from blood, collected in a trial of the OX40 agonist ivuxolimab. These receptors were taken from an adult with an advanced solid tumor such as melanoma, head and neck, liver or kidney cancer. Each CDR3 is given with its conserved first and last residue. D genes are given only for firm matches. Rows give clone size only sometimes, using once, few, many, or a class for an expanded clone.

cdr3_aa cdr3_nt cdr3_length j_call d_call clone_size v_call
CASSWGQGFSGNTIYF TGTGCCAGCAGTTGGGGACAGGGTTTCTCTGGAAACACCATATATTTT 16 TRBJ1-3 TRBD1 once TRBV6-5
CASSLLGTDNTEAFF TGCGCCAGCAGCTTGTTAGGGACAGACAACACTGAAGCTTTCTTT 15 TRBJ1-1 TRBD1 . TRBV5-1
CASSEGPNPYNEQFF TGTGCCAGTAGTGAGGGGCCCAATCCCTACAATGAGCAGTTCTTC 15 TRBJ2-1 . . TRBV19
CSVGETTQPQHF TGCAGCGTTGGGGAGACAACCCAGCCCCAGCATTTT 12 TRBJ1-5 . . TRBV29-1
CASIPWGSGWNNEQFF TGTGCCAGCATTCCCTGGGGTAGCGGGTGGAACAATGAGCAGTTCTTC 16 TRBJ2-1 . . TRBV21-1
CASSLGGAETDEQFF TGTGCCAGCAGCTTAGGAGGGGCCGAAACCGATGAGCAGTTCTTC 15 TRBJ2-1 . medium-sized TRBV11-3
CASSLGQSNQPQHF TGTGCCAGCAGCTTGGGCCAGAGTAATCAGCCCCAGCATTTT 14 TRBJ1-5 . . TRBV13
CASSLGQVSTGELFF TGTGCCAGCAGCTTAGGACAGGTCAGCACCGGGGAGCTGTTTTTT 15 TRBJ2-2 . . TRBV11-1
CASSTGTGGTDTQYF TGTGCTAGCAGCACCGGGACAGGGGGAACAGATACGCAGTATTTT 15 TRBJ2-3 TRBD1 . TRBV7-7
CATSEGTDYTGELFF TGTGCCACTTCCGAAGGGACAGATTACACCGGGGAGCTGTTTTTT 15 TRBJ2-2 TRBD1 . TRBV6-6
CASSHPPRGSEAFF TGTGCCAGCAGCCACCCACCAAGGGGAAGCGAAGCTTTCTTT 14 TRBJ1-1 . . TRBV4-1
CASSFTWSDTQYF TGTGCCAGCAGTTTTACGTGGTCAGATACGCAGTATTTT 13 TRBJ2-3 . . TRBV27
CASSPRHSYEQYF TGTGCCAGCAGCCCACGCCACTCCTACGAGCAGTACTTC 13 TRBJ2-7 . . TRBV5-6
CASSRSNSPLHF TGTGCCAGCAGCCGTAGCAATTCACCCCTCCACTTT 12 TRBJ1-6 . many TRBV5-6
CASPRAIHNSPLHF TGTGCCAGCCCCAGGGCGATACATAATTCACCCCTCCACTTT 14 TRBJ1-6 . . TRBV28
CASSTSLGGLSEQYF TGTGCCAGCTCAACTTCCCTAGGGGGCCTAAGCGAGCAGTACTTC 15 TRBJ2-7 TRBD1 . TRBV18
CASSRGQGLNEKLFF TGTGCCAGCAGCCGTGGACAGGGTTTAAATGAAAAACTGTTTTTT 15 TRBJ1-4 TRBD1 . TRBV6-5
CASSMGLAGVDTQYF TGTGCCAGTAGTATGGGGCTAGCGGGGGTTGATACGCAGTATTTT 15 TRBJ2-3 TRBD2 once TRBV19
CASSPKGAIRGHQPQHF TGTGCCAGCAGCCCTAAAGGGGCCATCAGGGGCCATCAGCCCCAGCATTTT 17 TRBJ1-5 . . TRBV2
CASSLSYMNSPLHF TGTGCCAGCAGCTTGAGTTACATGAATTCACCCCTCCACTTT 14 TRBJ1-6 . once TRBV7-2
CASNEGQGLTYEQYF TGTGCCAGCAACGAGGGACAGGGTCTGACCTACGAGCAGTACTTC 15 TRBJ2-7 TRBD1 . TRBV6-5
CAWGLTYNEQFF TGTGCCTGGGGACTAACCTACAATGAGCAGTTCTTC 12 TRBJ2-1 . . TRBV30
CASIKGGIANTGELFF TGTGCCAGCATCAAAGGGGGCATCGCGAACACCGGGGAGCTGTTTTTT 16 TRBJ2-2 TRBD1 . TRBV7-9
CAISNTGQINSEQYF TGTGCCATCAGTAATACCGGGCAGATAAATTCCGAGCAGTACTTC 15 TRBJ2-7 . . TRBV10-3
CASSLTGYGYTF TGTGCCAGCAGCCTAACGGGGTATGGCTACACCTTC 12 TRBJ1-2 . . TRBV6-5
CASSIGDLGETQYF TGTGCCAGTAGTATAGGTGATCTTGGAGAGACCCAGTACTTC 14 TRBJ2-5 . . TRBV19
CASSLGQGMSDTQYF TGCGCCAGCAGCTTGGGACAGGGGATGTCAGATACGCAGTATTTT 15 TRBJ2-3 TRBD1 . TRBV5-1
CASRTGLAGATYNEQFF TGTGCCAGCAGAACGGGACTAGCGGGGGCAACCTACAATGAGCAGTTCTTC 17 TRBJ2-1 TRBD2 . TRBV7-9
CASSKSTGLNQPQHF TGTGCCAGCAGCAAATCGACGGGCTTGAATCAGCCCCAGCATTTT 15 TRBJ1-5 . . TRBV7-6
CASSSGQRGTEAFF TGTGCCAGCAGTTCAGGACAAAGAGGCACTGAAGCTTTCTTT 14 TRBJ1-1 . . TRBV6-6
CASSWGQTYGYTF TGTGCCAGCAGCTGGGGACAGACTTATGGCTACACCTTC 13 TRBJ1-2 TRBD1 . TRBV5-6
CASSQWLGETQYF TGTGCCAGCAGCCAGTGGCTTGGAGAGACCCAGTACTTC 13 TRBJ2-5 . . TRBV14
CASSLGVYEQYF TGTGCCAGCAGCTTAGGGGTCTACGAGCAGTACTTC 12 TRBJ2-7 . . TRBV11-3
CASSYSLTARESEAFF TGTGCCAGCAGTTACTCGTTGACCGCTCGGGAATCTGAAGCTTTCTTT 16 TRBJ1-1 . . TRBV6-5
CASSQQTDLNYGYTF TGTGCCAGCAGCCAACAGACAGACCTTAACTATGGCTACACCTTC 15 TRBJ1-2 . . TRBV14
CASSPRFASGGGTGELFF TGTGCCAGCAGCCCGCGCTTCGCTAGCGGGGGTGGGACCGGGGAGCTGTTTTTT 18 TRBJ2-2 TRBD2 . TRBV13
CASSLDGGNQPQHF TGCGCCAGCAGCCTGGACGGAGGCAATCAGCCCCAGCATTTT 14 TRBJ1-5 . . TRBV5-1
CASSEYNEQFF TGTGCCAGCAGTGAATACAATGAGCAGTTCTTC 11 TRBJ2-1 . . TRBV2
CASSLLGEQFF TGTGCCAGCAGCTTGCTCGGTGAGCAGTTCTTC 11 TRBJ2-1 . . TRBV5-4
CASSAGAGNTIYF TGCGCCAGCTCTGCAGGCGCTGGAAACACCATATATTTT 13 TRBJ1-3 . once TRBV5-1
CASSLSGGYGETQYF TGTGCCAGCAGCTTGTCCGGGGGATACGGGGAGACCCAGTACTTC 15 TRBJ2-5 . . TRBV5-5
CASSEAWNQETQYF TGTGCCAGCAGTGAAGCCTGGAACCAAGAGACCCAGTACTTC 14 TRBJ2-5 . . TRBV6-1
CASSNAPDGNSPLHF TGTGCCAGCAGTAACGCTCCGGACGGTAATTCACCCCTCCACTTT 15 TRBJ1-6 . . TRBV6-6
CASNYANTEAFF TGTGCCAGCAATTATGCGAACACTGAAGCTTTCTTT 12 TRBJ1-1 . . TRBV6-1
CASSLATSDEQFF TGTGCCAGCAGCTTGGCGACTAGTGATGAGCAGTTCTTC 13 TRBJ2-1 . . TRBV7-9
CASSQDWTSGRSAQYF TGTGCCAGCAGCCAAGATTGGACTAGCGGGCGAAGTGCGCAGTATTTT 16 TRBJ2-3 TRBD2 . TRBV4-2
CASSLSHQPNEKLFF TGTGCCAGCAGCTTATCCCACCAGCCGAATGAAAAACTGTTTTTT 15 TRBJ1-4 . . TRBV4-2
CASSLSLGSTDTQYF TGTGCCAGCAGCTTGTCGCTGGGAAGCACAGATACGCAGTATTTT 15 TRBJ2-3 . . TRBV5-4
CASSLGTGSYNEQFF TGTGCCAGCAGCTTAGGGACAGGGTCTTACAATGAGCAGTTCTTC 15 TRBJ2-1 TRBD1 . TRBV7-2
CASSMYGPDNYGYTF TGTGCCAGCAGTATGTACGGGCCTGACAACTATGGCTACACCTTC 15 TRBJ1-2 . . TRBV6-1